This T cell receptor beta chain was observed in a study of beta chain features in type 1 diabetes. Study-level results: Type 1 diabetes patients showed fewer insertions and more deletions at VDJ junctions.

The V end was cut by 5 bases, the J end by 13 bases, with 21 bases between. Germline lookup yields CDR1 SGHAT and CDR2 FQNNGV. This CDR3 comprises 15 residues. Note on this clone: What it binds is unknown.

Sequencing targeted expressed TCRB transcripts, as all isolated RNA had been reverse transcribed. TCRdb's copy holds only in-frame clones and misses some; the assay was immunoSEQ multiplex PCR. The repertoire holds nearly 250,000 clones, with approximately 14% as singletons. The chain joins TRBV11-2 to TRBJ1-6; perhaps TRBD1 as D (6 bases). The sequenced material came from naive CD4+ T cells from blood. The source of this sequence is a woman between 40 and 55 years old in good health. The CDR3 sequence: CASSAPGHTLPPLHF. CDR3 sequence (DNA): TGTGCCAGCAGCGCTCCGGGACACACTCTACCGCCCCTCCACTTT. Supplemented by reference TRBV11-2 and TRBJ1-6, the full variable domain reads EAGVAQSPRYKIIEKRQSVAFWCNPISGHATLYWYQQILGQGPKLLIQFQNNGVVDDSQLPKDRFSAERLKGVDSTLKIQPAKLEDSAVYLCASSAPGHTLPPLHFGNGTRLTVT.